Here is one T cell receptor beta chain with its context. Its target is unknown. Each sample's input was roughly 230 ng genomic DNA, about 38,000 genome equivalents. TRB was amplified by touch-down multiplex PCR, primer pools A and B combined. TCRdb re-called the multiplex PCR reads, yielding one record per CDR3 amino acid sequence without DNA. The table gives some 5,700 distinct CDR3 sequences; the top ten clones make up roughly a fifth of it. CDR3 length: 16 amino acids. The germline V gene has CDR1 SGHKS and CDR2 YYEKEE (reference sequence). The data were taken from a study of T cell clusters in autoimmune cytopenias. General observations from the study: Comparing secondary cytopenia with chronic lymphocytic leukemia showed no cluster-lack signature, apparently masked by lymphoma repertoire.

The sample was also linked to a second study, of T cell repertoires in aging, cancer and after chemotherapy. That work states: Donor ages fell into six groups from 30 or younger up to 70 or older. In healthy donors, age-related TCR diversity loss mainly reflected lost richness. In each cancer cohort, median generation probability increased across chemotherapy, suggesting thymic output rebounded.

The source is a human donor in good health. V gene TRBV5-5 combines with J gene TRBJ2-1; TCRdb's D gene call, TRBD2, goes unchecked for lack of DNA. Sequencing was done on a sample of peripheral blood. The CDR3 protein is CASSLTSRGFYNEQFF.